The clone carrying this TCR beta chain was detected once. Participant age was roughly 18 to 90 years, and participants resided in roughly 25 US areas. Cohort assignment relied on participant-reported clinical history. This record belongs to a study of blood T cell repertoires in COVID-19. Background on the study: Italy, Spain and the United States were the sources of the convalescent and acute COVID-19 samples. T cells, B-cell-depleted T cells, or PBMCs supplied cDNA or gDNA.

Profiled with immunoSEQ multiplex PCR; TCRdb holds only in-frame clones, not every one. The data hold more than 300,000 clones, with 88% observed a single time. Trimming removed 1 base from V and 4 bases from J, with 11 bases in between. Germline CDR1 LGHNA, CDR2 YNFKEQ. The CDR3 runs to 15 residues. Sequencing was done on a sample of PBMCs or T cells enriched from blood (not recorded which). The chain uses TRBV4-2 and TRBJ1-3; D perhaps matches TRBD1 (5 bases). The TCR was taken from a woman aged 18-29 years who had recovered from COVID-19. CDR3 amino acids: CASSQGGAGGNTIYF. The CDR3 nucleotides read TGTGCCAGCAGCCAAGGCGGGGCAGGGGGAAACACCATATATTTT.